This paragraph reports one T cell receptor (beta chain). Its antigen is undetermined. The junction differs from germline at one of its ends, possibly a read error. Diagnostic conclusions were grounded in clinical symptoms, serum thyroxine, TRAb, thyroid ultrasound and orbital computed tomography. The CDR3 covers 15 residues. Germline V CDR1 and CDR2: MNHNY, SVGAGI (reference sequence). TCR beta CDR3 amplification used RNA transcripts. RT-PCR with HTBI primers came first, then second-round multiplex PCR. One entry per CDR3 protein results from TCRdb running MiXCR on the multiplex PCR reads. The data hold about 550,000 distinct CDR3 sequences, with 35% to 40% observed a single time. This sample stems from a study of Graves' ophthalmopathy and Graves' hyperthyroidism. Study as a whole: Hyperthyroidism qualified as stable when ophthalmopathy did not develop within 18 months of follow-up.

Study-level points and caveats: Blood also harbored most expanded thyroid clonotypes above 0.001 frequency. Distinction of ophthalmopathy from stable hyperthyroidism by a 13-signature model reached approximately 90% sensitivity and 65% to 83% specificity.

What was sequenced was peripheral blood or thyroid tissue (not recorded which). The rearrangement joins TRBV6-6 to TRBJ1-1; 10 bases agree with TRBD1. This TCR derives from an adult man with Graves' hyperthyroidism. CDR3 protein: CASRYLGQGNSEAFF. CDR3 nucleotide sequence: TGTGCCAGCCGTTACTTGGGACAGGGGAACTCTGAAGCTTTCTTT.